The rows below give T cell receptor beta chains drawn from one sample of a study of blood T cell repertoires in COVID-19. Clones were sequenced by immunoSEQ multiplex PCR, and TCRdb holds only the in-frame ones, with some missing. The sample includes about 160,000 clones, roughly 90% of them seen just once. Sequencing was performed on peripheral blood. These receptors were collected from a man aged 60 to 75 with active or convalescent COVID-19. CDR3s leave out the opening cysteine and the closing phenylalanine or tryptophan. Fields, in order: V gene, J gene, D gene, CDR3 protein. D genes are given only for firm matches.

v_call: TRBV11-2
j_call: TRBJ2-1
d_call: TRBD1
cdr3_aa: ASSPTGASVISNEQF

v_call: TRBV9
j_call: TRBJ1-2
d_call: NA
cdr3_aa: ASSRTAGLDYGYT

v_call: TRBV5-1
j_call: TRBJ1-5
d_call: NA
cdr3_aa: ASSLQPGDNQPQH

v_call: TRBV28
j_call: TRBJ1-2
d_call: NA
cdr3_aa: ASSLGSGSGNYGYT

v_call: TRBV19
j_call: TRBJ1-1
d_call: NA
cdr3_aa: ASSMQPTGAF

v_call: TRBV7-8
j_call: TRBJ1-5
d_call: TRBD1
cdr3_aa: ASSLGQGFQPQH

v_call: TRBV29-1
j_call: TRBJ1-2
d_call: NA
cdr3_aa: SVERIGDYGYT

v_call: TRBV10-3
j_call: TRBJ2-4
d_call: NA
cdr3_aa: AISVTPEAKNIQY

v_call: TRBV3-1/TRBV3-2
j_call: TRBJ1-3
d_call: TRBD1
cdr3_aa: ASSHRGASGNTIY

v_call: TRBV7-9
j_call: TRBJ2-4
d_call: NA
cdr3_aa: ASSTLQGRDIQY

v_call: TRBV18
j_call: TRBJ1-5
d_call: NA
cdr3_aa: ASSPTSNYNQPQH

v_call: TRBV19
j_call: TRBJ1-2
d_call: TRBD1
cdr3_aa: ASMETYQGANYGYT

v_call: TRBV18
j_call: TRBJ1-2
d_call: TRBD1
cdr3_aa: ASSPTGAGYGYT

v_call: TRBV27
j_call: TRBJ1-5
d_call: NA
cdr3_aa: ASSSFPREMGGQPQH

v_call: TRBV7-2
j_call: TRBJ1-6
d_call: NA
cdr3_aa: ASTPPVGGSYNSPLH

v_call: TRBV5-1
j_call: TRBJ2-5
d_call: TRBD1
cdr3_aa: ASSLPGGQETQY

v_call: TRBV28
j_call: TRBJ2-1
d_call: NA
cdr3_aa: ASRGSSYNEQF

v_call: TRBV19
j_call: TRBJ2-7
d_call: TRBD1
cdr3_aa: ASSRDREYEQY

v_call: TRBV9
j_call: TRBJ1-2
d_call: NA
cdr3_aa: ASSPQPGRPNYGYT

v_call: TRBV24-1
j_call: TRBJ2-3
d_call: NA
cdr3_aa: ATSASGRGRSTDTQY

v_call: TRBV4-1
j_call: TRBJ2-4
d_call: NA
cdr3_aa: ASSQGWQGVENIQY

v_call: TRBV7-9
j_call: TRBJ2-3
d_call: TRBD1
cdr3_aa: ASSFRDRVIADTQY

v_call: TRBV14
j_call: TRBJ2-1
d_call: TRBD1
cdr3_aa: ASSQDQHRGWNEQF

v_call: TRBV3-1/TRBV3-2
j_call: TRBJ1-3
d_call: TRBD1
cdr3_aa: ASSDSGGNLNTIY

v_call: TRBV19
j_call: TRBJ1-5
d_call: TRBD1
cdr3_aa: ASTTLDRGGGQPQH

v_call: TRBV5-1
j_call: TRBJ2-7
d_call: NA
cdr3_aa: ASSFATETYEQY

v_call: TRBV2
j_call: TRBJ1-3
d_call: NA
cdr3_aa: ASGARTISGNTIY

v_call: TRBV19
j_call: TRBJ2-7
d_call: NA
cdr3_aa: ASSPTHQGGHEQY

v_call: TRBV5-1
j_call: TRBJ1-2
d_call: TRBD1
cdr3_aa: ASSLTVRGRDGYT

v_call: TRBV19
j_call: TRBJ2-7
d_call: NA
cdr3_aa: ASSIYPGQTYEQY

v_call: TRBV19
j_call: TRBJ1-6
d_call: TRBD1
cdr3_aa: ASSSEETGGRISPLH

v_call: TRBV7-9
j_call: TRBJ2-3
d_call: TRBD2
cdr3_aa: ASSLLAGTDTQY

v_call: TRBV12-3/TRBV12-4
j_call: TRBJ1-2
d_call: NA
cdr3_aa: ASSLEGNGYT

v_call: TRBV6-5
j_call: TRBJ1-1
d_call: NA
cdr3_aa: ASSQRGLGNTEAF

v_call: TRBV19
j_call: TRBJ1-2
d_call: NA
cdr3_aa: ASSIHNPGTIGYT

v_call: TRBV7-2
j_call: TRBJ1-2
d_call: TRBD1
cdr3_aa: ASSPGQGPPDYGYT

v_call: TRBV18
j_call: TRBJ1-1
d_call: NA
cdr3_aa: ASSIQGRGDNTEAF

v_call: TRBV27
j_call: TRBJ1-3
d_call: TRBD1
cdr3_aa: ASSLGGTGLNTIY

v_call: TRBV5-8
j_call: TRBJ1-1
d_call: NA
cdr3_aa: ASSMAGFVNTEAF

v_call: TRBV3-1/TRBV3-2
j_call: TRBJ2-7
d_call: NA
cdr3_aa: ASSQAPSLVYEQY

v_call: TRBV5-1
j_call: TRBJ1-3
d_call: TRBD1
cdr3_aa: ASSEGQGGNTIY

v_call: TRBV29-1
j_call: TRBJ1-1
d_call: NA
cdr3_aa: SVVGHLNTEAF

v_call: TRBV5-8
j_call: TRBJ1-6
d_call: TRBD1
cdr3_aa: ASSQGASSPLH

v_call: TRBV7-2
j_call: TRBJ2-5
d_call: NA
cdr3_aa: ASSLAGDSRETQY

v_call: TRBV5-5
j_call: TRBJ2-3
d_call: TRBD1
cdr3_aa: ASSLIQGADTQY

v_call: TRBV5-1
j_call: TRBJ1-3
d_call: NA
cdr3_aa: ASSLQPDNSGNTIY

v_call: TRBV28
j_call: TRBJ2-2
d_call: TRBD1
cdr3_aa: ASTSQGARVRTGELF

v_call: TRBV27
j_call: TRBJ1-1
d_call: NA
cdr3_aa: ASSLNGGPEAF

v_call: TRBV6-4
j_call: TRBJ1-3
d_call: TRBD1
cdr3_aa: ASSDSLGQGAVGNTIY

v_call: TRBV7-6
j_call: TRBJ2-1
d_call: NA
cdr3_aa: ASSSSYEQF

v_call: TRBV3-1/TRBV3-2
j_call: TRBJ2-1
d_call: TRBD2
cdr3_aa: ASSQDSGGYNEQF

v_call: TRBV7-2
j_call: TRBJ2-7
d_call: NA
cdr3_aa: ASSLSTYEQY

v_call: TRBV7-8
j_call: TRBJ1-5
d_call: TRBD1
cdr3_aa: ASSMDRGYNQPQH

v_call: TRBV30
j_call: TRBJ2-6
d_call: NA
cdr3_aa: AWSSGANVLT

v_call: TRBV5-8
j_call: TRBJ2-4
d_call: TRBD1
cdr3_aa: ASSPRDRALAKNIQY